The following is a T cell receptor (beta chain) sequence with its context. It was with random hexamers that about 0.45 to 1 ug RNA was reverse transcribed. TCRdb reanalysed the immunoSEQ multiplex PCR reads using MiXCR and keeps one entry per CDR3 protein. The sample contains 210,000 or so distinct CDR3 sequences, approximately 94% of which appear only once. This specimen belongs to a study of CD8 T cells in Susac syndrome. J was trimmed by 3 bases and V by 1 base; bases with no gene match: 5. The V gene's germline CDR1 is LNHDA and CDR2 SQIVND (reference sequence). The CDR3 spans 15 residues. The rearrangement joins TRBV19 to TRBJ2-7; TRBD2 matches 8 bases. Sequencing was carried out using CD4+ T cells from PBMCs. The TCR was taken from a human donor with Susac syndrome. The CDR3 sequence is CASSIGGGGSYEQYF. CDR3 bases: TGTGCCAGTAGTATAGGAGGCGGGGGGAGCTACGAGCAGTACTTC.